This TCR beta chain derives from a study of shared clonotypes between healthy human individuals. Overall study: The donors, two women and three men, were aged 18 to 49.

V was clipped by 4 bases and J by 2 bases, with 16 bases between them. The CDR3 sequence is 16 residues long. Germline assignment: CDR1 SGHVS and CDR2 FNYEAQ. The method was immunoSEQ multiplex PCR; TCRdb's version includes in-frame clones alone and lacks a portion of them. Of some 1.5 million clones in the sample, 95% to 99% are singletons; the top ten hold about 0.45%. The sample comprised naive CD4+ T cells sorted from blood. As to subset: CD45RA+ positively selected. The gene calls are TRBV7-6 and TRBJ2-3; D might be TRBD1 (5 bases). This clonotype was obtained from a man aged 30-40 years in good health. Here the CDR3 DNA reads TGTGCCAGCAGCTCAATTCAGGGAAAAGCCACAGATACGCAGTATTTT. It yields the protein CASSSIQGKATDTQYF.